Following are 32 T cell receptor beta chains from one sample sequenced in a study of metastatic and nonmetastatic thyroid tumors. TCRdb re-called the PCR reads via MiXCR. Among some 28,000 clones listed, roughly 17% were seen once. There were no patients who had received any treatment before thyroid surgery. Specimen: blood. The receptors stem from a female donor with papillary thyroid cancer or a benign thyroid nodule (not recorded which). Some clones in this sample may be carry-over from other donors' samples.

This clone has only a few counts. The chain has TRBV28 and TRBJ1-3, with a possible D match to TRBD1 (5 bases). V shed 4 bases and J shed 7 bases, with 20 bases lying between them. The CDR3 contains 16 residues. Per the germline V gene, CDR1 is MDHEN and CDR2 is SYDVKM. The CDR3 region is CASSSLGAASRNTIYF. CDR3 DNA sequence: TGTGCCAGCAGTTCACTCGGGGCTGCGTCGAGGAACACCATATATTTT.

Many counts were recorded for this clone. The CDR3 sequence is CASSYPGGGPDEQYF. In DNA, the CDR3 is TGTGCCAGCAGTTATCCCGGGGGGGGGCCCGACGAGCAGTACTTC. The chain employs TRBV6-6 and TRBJ2-7; the match to TRBD2 covers 8 bases. Germline V gives CDR1 MNHNY, CDR2 SVGAGI (reference sequence). V shed 3 bases and J 5 bases; nucleotides not matched to a gene: 9. The CDR3 sequence is 15 residues long.

This clone was recorded at least ten times. The chain uses TRBV30 and TRBJ2-7; possible D gene TRBD1, 5 bases. V was shortened by 1 base and J by 2 bases, with 6 bases between the two germline ends. Germline V gives CDR1 GTSNPN, CDR2 SVGIG (reference sequence). The CDR3 runs to 12 residues. CDR3 nucleotide sequence: TGTGCCTGGAGTGAGACAGCCTACGAGCAGTACTTC. Its protein product is CAWSETAYEQYF.

There are a few counts of this clone. This may arise from a read error, as a much more abundant clone is one base away. The CDR3 sequence is CSVGGWGNQPKHF. CDR3 coding DNA: TGCAGCGTTGGGGGATGGGGCAATCAGCCCAAGCATTTT. The chain is built from TRBV29-1 and TRBJ1-5; the D gene is possibly TRBD1 (5 bases). Germline CDR1 reads SQVTM; CDR2 reads ANQGSEA. The CDR3 sequence is 13 residues long.

There are many counts of this clone. The J gene is TRBJ2-7, the V gene TRBV5-5, with TRBD2 matching 8 bases. The germline gives CDR1 SGHKS, CDR2 YYEKEE (reference sequence). This CDR3 comprises 13 residues. V was clipped by 2 bases and J by 3 bases; unmatched bases: 1. The CDR3 reads CASSFSGNYEQYF. The DNA for the CDR3 is TGTGCCAGCAGCTTTAGCGGGAACTACGAGCAGTACTTC.

This clone was found many times. V and J are TRBV20-1 and TRBJ2-1, with TRBD2 identical over 16 bases. The CDR3 is 18 residues long. Germline CDR1 and CDR2: DFQATT and SNEGSKA (reference sequence). The V and J ends lost 5 bases and 0 bases, in that order; junction bases with no gene match: 7. The CDR3 region has the DNA TGCAGTGCTTTGGGGGGACTAGCGGGAGGGAGCTCCTACAATGAGCAGTTCTTC. This gives the protein CSALGGLAGGSSYNEQFF.

The chain recombines TRBV14 with TRBJ2-7; no clear D. Trimming removed 1 base from V and 6 bases from J, with 10 bases in between. Germline CDR1 and CDR2: SGHDN and FVKESK. This CDR3 is built from 13 residues. CDR3 nucleotide sequence: TGTGCCAGCAGCCAAGCTTCTTCGAGCGAGCAGTACTTC. Protein product: CASSQASSSEQYF.

This clone has a count of ten or more. This chain connects TRBV2 to TRBJ1-3; 9 bases fit TRBD1. V lost 8 bases to trimming and J lost 0 bases; unmatched junction nucleotides: 5. Germline assignment: CDR1 SNHLY and CDR2 FYNNEI. This CDR3 contains 15 residues. The CDR3 loop reads CASSDRGISGNTIYF. In nucleotides, the CDR3 is TGTGCCAGCTCGGACAGGGGAATCTCTGGAAACACCATATATTTT.

This clone was observed at least ten times. V gene TRBV3-1 combines with J gene TRBJ2-3, with TRBD1 identical over 7 bases. The CDR3 is made up of 15 amino acids. Germline V CDR1 and CDR2: LGHDT, YNNKEL (reference sequence). The J segment lost 0 bases and the V segment lost 10 bases, leaving 10 bases of the junction unmatched. CDR3 DNA: TGTGCCACCGCTCCCACACAGGGGAGCACAGATACGCAGTATTTT. This codes for CATAPTQGSTDTQYF.

This clone was found many times. The DNA is left out, because the CDR3 cannot be placed on it with certainty; the CDR3 is given as TCRdb lists it. The J gene is TRBJ2-1, the V gene TRBV5-6; TRBD1 is the table's D call and was not checked against the DNA. Germline lookup yields CDR1 SGHDT and CDR2 YYEEEE. The CDR3 is made up of 19 amino acids, end residues included. This CDR3 is CASSLYSRSILGVFNEQFF.

This clone was observed many times. The rearrangement uses TRBV5-6 and TRBJ2-5; tentative D call: TRBD2 (6 bases). This CDR3 region has 13 residues. Germline V gene lookup returns CDR1 SGHDT and CDR2 YYEEEE. Trimming cost V 4 bases and J 5 bases, with 12 bases left between them. This CDR3 is CASSRRDFETQYF. In nucleotides, the CDR3 is TGTGCCAGCAGCAGAAGGGACTTCGAGACCCAGTACTTC.

The sample holds a few counts of this clone. The chain carries TRBV6-1 and TRBJ1-6; 7 bases fit TRBD1. With 5 bases clipped from V and 9 bases from J, the junction kept 10 bases outside the gene matches. The germline gives CDR1 MNHNS, CDR2 SASEGT. This CDR3 is built from 15 residues. The CDR3, as DNA: TGTGCCAGCAGTCCAGGGGGGGCGATTAGTTCACCCCTCCACTTT. Translation: CASSPGGAISSPLHF.

This clone has a count of ten or more. The chain employs TRBV28 and TRBJ2-1; D is ambiguous. Trimming removed 8 bases at V and 7 bases at J, with 12 bases between. The CDR3 is made up of 12 amino acids. CDR1 and CDR2 (germline): MDHEN, SYDVKM. The CDR3 region is CASLGARNEQFF. The CDR3 DNA reads TGTGCCAGCCTGGGTGCAAGGAATGAGCAGTTCTTC.

This clone was found many times. The chain joins TRBV7-2 to TRBJ2-5, with 11 bases lining up with TRBD1. V lost 5 bases to trimming and J lost 5 bases; unmatched junction nucleotides: 7. The CDR3 sequence is 15 residues long. CDR1 and CDR2 (germline): SGHTA, FQGNSA. The CDR3 DNA follows: TGTGCCAGCAGCGTCCCTGGGGACAGGGGGGAGACCCAGTACTTC. It is translated as CASSVPGDRGETQYF.

In its sample, this clone was seen many times. This chain connects TRBV19 to TRBJ2-7, with D possibly matching TRBD2 (6 bases). The CDR3 is 12 residues long. Germline V gene lookup returns CDR1 LNHDA and CDR2 SQIVND (reference sequence). The ends were cut back, 5 bases at V and 6 bases at J, with 11 bases in the middle. CDR3 residues: CASSARTTEQYF. The CDR3 DNA follows: TGTGCCAGTAGTGCGAGGACTACCGAGCAGTACTTC.

This clone was counted at least ten times. The chain has TRBV3-1 and TRBJ2-1; D ambiguous. V lost 1 base and J 5 bases, leaving 12 bases between the germline ends. The CDR3 consists of 15 residues. Germline CDR1 reads LGHDT; CDR2 reads YNNKEL (reference sequence). This CDR3 reads CASSQAPLGNNEQFF. CDR3 nucleotides: TGTGCCAGCAGCCAAGCCCCTCTAGGAAACAATGAGCAGTTCTTC.

Ten or more counts support this clone. The chain couples TRBV7-9 to TRBJ1-6; TRBD1 is a possible D gene (6 bases). V was trimmed by 5 bases and J by 7 bases, leaving 9 bases between them. The CDR3 is made up of 13 amino acids. Germline values: CDR1 SEHNR, CDR2 FQNEAQ (reference sequence). The CDR3 is CASSRGPNSPLHF. Here the CDR3 DNA reads TGTGCCAGCAGCCGGGGGCCCAATTCACCCCTCCACTTT.

This clone was counted many times. This chain joins TRBV7-9 and TRBJ1-3; possibly TRBD1 for D (5 bases). The CDR3 consists of 15 residues. Germline V gene sequence: CDR1 SEHNR, CDR2 FQNEAQ (reference sequence). The germline V and J ends were trimmed by 5 bases and 2 bases, with 13 bases remaining between them. This chain's CDR3 is CASSISSGAGNTIYF. DNA for the CDR3: TGTGCCAGCAGCATTAGTTCGGGGGCTGGAAACACCATATATTTT.

This clone was detected ten times or more. The chain employs TRBV5-5 and TRBJ1-3; D ambiguous. Germline V gene sequence: CDR1 SGHKS, CDR2 YYEKEE (reference sequence). V lost 1 base to trimming and J lost 2 bases, with 10 bases between them. CDR3 size: 15 residues. Here the CDR3 reads CASSLSGGTGNTIYF. The CDR3 DNA reads TGTGCCAGCAGCTTGTCGGGAGGAACTGGAAACACCATATATTTT.

The sample holds many counts of this clone. The rearrangement uses TRBV30 and TRBJ1-1; D is ambiguous. With 3 bases removed from V and 3 bases from J, the gap between germline ends came to 8 bases. CDR1 and CDR2 from the germline V gene are GTSNPN and SVGIG (reference sequence). The CDR3 covers 12 residues. The CDR3 region has the DNA TGTGCCTGGAGCCCCGGGTACACTGAAGCTTTCTTT. Protein product: CAWSPGYTEAFF.

In its sample, this clone was seen many times. This chain joins TRBV14 and TRBJ2-3, with D perhaps TRBD2 (6 bases). The germline V gene encodes CDR1 SGHDN and CDR2 FVKESK. CDR3 length equals 16 residues. Trimming stripped 4 bases from V and 0 bases from J, with 14 bases between. The CDR3 is CASSPLLALSTDTQYF. CDR3 nucleotide sequence: TGTGCCAGCAGCCCCCTTCTAGCGCTGAGCACAGATACGCAGTATTTT.

This clone was counted ten times or more. The chain links TRBV6-1 to TRBJ2-5; D ambiguous. V was shortened by 10 bases and J by 2 bases, with 14 bases between the two germline ends. The CDR3 sequence is 13 residues long. CDR1 MNHNS and CDR2 SASEGT come from the germline V gene. CDR3 nucleotides: TGTGCCACCATGAGGCAGCCTCAAGAGACCCAGTACTTC. This encodes CATMRQPQETQYF.

This chain connects TRBV9 to TRBJ1-2; the D is unclear. This CDR3 is built from 15 residues. Germline V gene sequence: CDR1 SGDLS, CDR2 YYNGEE. Trimming stripped 0 bases from V and 5 bases from J, with 14 bases between. CDR3 in amino acids: CASSVDSVPRYGYTF. CDR3 DNA sequence: TGTGCCAGCAGCGTAGACAGCGTACCACGGTATGGCTACACCTTC.

This clone was found many times. This may stem from a read error, because a much larger clone lies one nucleotide away. The identical CDR3 is also encoded by other nucleotide sequences in the sample. The CDR3 loop is CASSKGPLNQSQHF. CDR3 DNA: TGTGCCAGCAGTAAGGGCCCGCTGAATCAGTCCCAGCATTTT. The chain is built from TRBV28 and TRBJ1-5; D is unresolved. CDR1 and CDR2 (germline): MDHEN, SYDVKM. The CDR3 covers 14 residues.

Note on this clone: Mismatch with germline at one junction end may stem from a read error. This chain links TRBV12-3 or TRBV12-4 with TRBJ2-2; 11 positions agree with TRBD2. The CDR3 totals 17 residues. This CDR3 is CASIPSGLAANTGELFF. CDR3 bases: TGTGCCAGCATTCCCTCGGGACTAGCGGCTAACACCGGTGAGCTGTTTTTT.

This clone came up many times. V usage is TRBV6-1 and J usage is TRBJ2-1; D call uncertain. The V end was cut by 5 bases, the J end by 10 bases, with 15 bases between. The CDR3 is 13 amino acids. CDR1 is MNHNS and CDR2 is SASEGT in the germline V gene. This chain's CDR3 is CASSLSLGWEQFF. The CDR3 bases are TGTGCCAGCAGTCTTTCTCTAGGATGGGAGCAGTTCTTC.

Comments on this clone: The junction differs from germline at one of its ends, possibly a read error. The CDR3 loop is CASSARRNSGYNGQFF. In DNA, the CDR3 is TGTGCCAGCAGTGCCCGAAGGAATAGCGGATACAATGGGCAGTTCTTC. The J gene is TRBJ2-1, the V gene TRBV2; maybe TRBD2 (6 bases). This CDR3 contains 16 residues. Germline V gives CDR1 SNHLY, CDR2 FYNNEI.

This clone occurred many times. Germline and junction disagree at one end, which may indicate a read error. This sequence joins TRBV5-6 and TRBJ1-2; D is undetermined. CDR1 SGHDT and CDR2 YYEEEE come from the germline V gene. This CDR3 spans 14 amino acids. Here the CDR3 DNA reads TGTGCCAGCAGCTTGATGGATCTCTTTCGCGGCTACGCCTTC. It encodes CASSLMDLFRGYAF.

In this sample, this clone is medium-sized. The chain links TRBV6-1 to TRBJ2-7; perhaps TRBD1 as D (5 bases). Germline V CDR1 and CDR2: MNHNS, SASEGT. The CDR3 extends over 13 amino acids. Trimming shortened V by 8 bases and J by 3 bases, and 14 bases separated the two germline ends. CDR3: CASFSSQGYEQYF. CDR3 coding DNA: TGTGCCAGCTTCAGTTCCCAGGGCTACGAGCAGTACTTC.

This clone showed up many times. V gene TRBV12-3 or TRBV12-4 combines with J gene TRBJ1-5; 7 nucleotides align to TRBD1. The CDR3 consists of 20 residues. J lost 2 bases, V lost 0 bases, and 16 bases had no gene match. The CDR3 sequence is CASSLAPTGLGSSGNQPQHF. CDR3 nucleotide sequence: TGTGCCAGCAGTTTAGCGCCGACAGGGTTGGGCAGTAGTGGCAATCAGCCCCAGCATTTT.

This clone was recorded many times. This chain connects TRBV7-9 to TRBJ2-2, with a possible D match to TRBD1 (5 bases). V lost 3 bases to trimming and J lost 2 bases, with 7 bases between them. CDR3 size: 14 residues. Germline CDR1 and CDR2: SEHNR and FQNEAQ (reference sequence). This CDR3 is CASSFRANTGELFF. The CDR3 DNA is TGTGCCAGCAGCTTCAGGGCCAACACCGGGGAGCTGTTTTTT. The full variable domain, in which reference TRBV7-9 and TRBJ2-2 provide the parts outside the CDR3, is DTGVSQNPRHKITKRGQNVTFRCDPISEHNRLYWYRQTLGQGPEFLTYFQNEAQLEKSRLLSDRFSAERPKGSFSTLEIQRTEQGDSAMYLCASSFRANTGELFFGEGSRLTVL.

This clone was seen many times. The chain couples TRBV5-4 to TRBJ2-2; D gene unclear. The CDR3 totals 15 residues. V lost 2 bases to trimming and J lost 5 bases, with 13 bases between them. The germline V gene encodes CDR1 SGHNT and CDR2 YYREEE (reference sequence). CDR3 in DNA: TGTGCCAGCAGCTTACTGGGCAGTCTGACCGGGGAGCTGTTTTTT. This gives the protein CASSLLGSLTGELFF.